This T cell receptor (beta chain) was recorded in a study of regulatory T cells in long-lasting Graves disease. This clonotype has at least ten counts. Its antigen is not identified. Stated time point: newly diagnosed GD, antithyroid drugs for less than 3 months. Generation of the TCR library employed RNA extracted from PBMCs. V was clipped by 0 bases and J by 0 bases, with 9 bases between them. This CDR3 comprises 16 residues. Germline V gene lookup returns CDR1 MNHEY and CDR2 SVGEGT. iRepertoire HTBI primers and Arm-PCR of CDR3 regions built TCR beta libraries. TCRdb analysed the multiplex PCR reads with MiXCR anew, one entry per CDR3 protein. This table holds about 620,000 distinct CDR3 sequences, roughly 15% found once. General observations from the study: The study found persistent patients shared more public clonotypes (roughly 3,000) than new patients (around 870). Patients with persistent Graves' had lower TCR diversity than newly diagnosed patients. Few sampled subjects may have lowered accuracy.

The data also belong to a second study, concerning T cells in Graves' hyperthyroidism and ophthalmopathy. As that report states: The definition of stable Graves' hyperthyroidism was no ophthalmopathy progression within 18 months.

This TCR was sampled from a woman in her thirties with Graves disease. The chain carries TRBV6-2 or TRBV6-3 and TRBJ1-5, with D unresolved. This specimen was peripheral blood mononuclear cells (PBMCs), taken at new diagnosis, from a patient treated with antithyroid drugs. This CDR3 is CASSYSSKGSNQPQHF. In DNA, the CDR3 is TGTGCCAGCAGTTACTCGAGTAAGGGTAGCAATCAGCCCCAGCATTTT.